This T cell receptor beta chain emerged from a study of shared clonotypes between healthy human individuals. Points from the study as a whole: Generation probability values for non-shared clonotypes were lower than those for clonotypes shared by all four donors.

On this clone itself: The antigen is undetermined.

Some clones are missing from TCRdb's copy, which holds only in-frame ones; the method was immunoSEQ multiplex PCR. The sample contains about 1 million clones, around 74% of which appear only once. This CDR3 is built from 15 residues. V gave up 0 bases and J gave up 5 bases; unmatched junction bases: 4. CDR1 and CDR2 (germline): SGHRS, YFSETQ. The receptor was isolated from a man aged 18 to 30 in good health. The sequenced material came from memory CD4+ T cells sorted from blood. Described subset: CD45RA-negative fraction. The rearrangement uses TRBV5-1 and TRBJ2-1; 8 nucleotides match TRBD2. CDR3 sequence (DNA): TGCGCCAGCAGCTTGGCGGGACTAGACAACAATGAGCAGTTCTTC. Translation: CASSLAGLDNNEQFF.